The 17 T cell receptor beta chains presented below share a single source sample, sequenced in a study of early T cells in non-severe SARS-CoV-2 infection. TCRdb redid the calling of the 5' RACE reads with MiXCR, one entry per CDR3 protein. The sample includes roughly 53,000 distinct CDR3 sequences, approximately 8% of them seen just once. Sample: whole blood, taken at baseline. The receptors come from an adult who was a healthcare worker with PCR-confirmed SARS-CoV-2 infection or an uninfected control (not recorded which).

The chain combines TRBV9 with TRBJ2-1; TRBD2 aligns across 8 bases. This CDR3 region has 15 residues. Germline-derived CDR1 and CDR2 are SGDLS and YYNGEE. Trimming removed 2 bases from V and 7 bases from J; junction bases left unmatched: 8. CDR3 protein: CASSVGSGSSNEQFF. CDR3 bases: TGTGCCAGCAGCGTCGGGAGCGGGAGTAGTAATGAGCAGTTCTTC.

Only a few counts were recorded for this clonotype. V and J are TRBV4-1 and TRBJ1-1, with 7 positions matching TRBD1. This CDR3 is built from 13 residues. Trimming at V came to 6 bases and at J to 12 bases, leaving 13 bases not matched to a gene. From germline, CDR1 is MGHRA and CDR2 YSYEKL. The CDR3: CASSPTGVARTFF. The DNA for the CDR3 is TGCGCCAGCAGTCCCACAGGGGTCGCTAGGACTTTCTTT.

The chain recombines TRBV2 with TRBJ2-5; D is uncertain. CDR1 is SNHLY, CDR2 FYNNEI, per germline. The CDR3 is made up of 11 amino acids. V shed 5 bases and J shed 0 bases, with 1 base lying between them. The chain's CDR3 is CASSHQETQYF. Here the CDR3 DNA reads TGTGCCAGCAGTCACCAAGAGACCCAGTACTTC.

This chain links TRBV2 with TRBJ1-5, with D perhaps matching TRBD1 (5 bases). CDR3 length: 16 residues. Germline loops: CDR1 SNHLY, CDR2 FYNNEI. V gave up 6 bases and J gave up 0 bases, with 15 bases separating them. The CDR3 is CASRDGTAASNQPQHF. The CDR3, as DNA: TGTGCCAGCAGGGACGGGACTGCCGCTAGCAATCAGCCCCAGCATTTT. Combining the CDR3 with reference TRBV2 and TRBJ1-5 gives the whole variable domain EPEVTQTPSHQVTQMGQEVILRCVPISNHLYFYWYRQILGQKVEFLVSFYNNEISEKSEIFDDQFSVERPDGSNFTLKIRSTKLEDSAMYFCASRDGTAASNQPQHFGDGTRLSIL.

The chain joins TRBV15 to TRBJ2-5; TRBD2 might be the D (6 bases). The germline V and J ends were trimmed by 0 bases and 5 bases, with 13 bases remaining between them. Germline CDR1 and CDR2: LNHNV and YYDKDF (reference sequence). This CDR3 is built from 15 residues. CDR3 nucleotides: TGTGCCACCAGCAGAGACGCCGGAGGGCCGGAGACCCAGTACTTC. This encodes CATSRDAGGPETQYF. Full variable domain (missing parts from reference TRBV15 and TRBJ2-5): DAMVIQNPRYQVTQFGKPVTLSCSQTLNHNVMYWYQQKSSQAPKLLFHYYDKDFNNEADTPDNFQSRRPNTSFCFLDIRSPGLGDTAMYLCATSRDAGGPETQYFGPGTRLLVL.

This clonotype came up once. This may arise from a read error, as a much more abundant clone is one base away. This rearrangement joins TRBV11-2 to TRBJ2-5; TRBD1 aligns across 8 bases. This CDR3 is 14 amino acids long. Per the germline V gene, CDR1 is SGHAT and CDR2 is FQNNGV. CDR3 sequence reads: CTSSPDRDLKTQYF. As DNA, the CDR3 is TGTACCAGCAGTCCGGACAGGGATCTAAAGACCCAGTACTTC. The whole variable domain, remainder taken from reference TRBV11-2 and TRBJ2-5, is EAGVAQSPRYKIIEKRQSVAFWCNPISGHATLYWYQQILGQGPKLLIQFQNNGVVDDSQLPKDRFSAERLKGVDSTLKIQPAKLEDSAVYLCTSSPDRDLKTQYFGPGTRLLVL.

The chain recombines TRBV12-3 or TRBV12-4 with TRBJ1-2, with 9 bases aligning to TRBD1. The CDR3 sequence is 14 residues long. Germline trimming cut 6 bases from V and 3 bases from J; bases unmatched to any gene: 5. The CDR3 DNA follows: TGTGCCAGCAGGCCGGGACAGGGTTACTATGGCTACACCTTC. It yields the protein CASRPGQGYYGYTF.

Many counts were recorded for this clonotype. The chain has TRBV7-2 and TRBJ2-1, with D unresolved. Deletions cut 2 bases from V and 4 bases from J, with 12 bases between. Germline CDR1 and CDR2: SGHTA and FQGNSA. The CDR3 covers 15 residues. CDR3 bases: TGTGCCAGCAGCTTATCGACTTCCCCATACAATGAGCAGTTCTTC. This sequence encodes CASSLSTSPYNEQFF.

The CDR3 sequence is CASTPGQSYEQYF. The CDR3 DNA follows: TGTGCCAGCACTCCGGGACAGAGTTACGAGCAGTACTTC. The rearrangement uses TRBV28 and TRBJ2-7; 7 bases are a match to TRBD1. Trimming cost V 7 bases and J 4 bases; bases outside gene matches: 7. The CDR3 runs 13 residues. Germline assignment: CDR1 MDHEN and CDR2 SYDVKM. Using reference TRBV28 and TRBJ2-7 for the parts outside the CDR3, the full variable domain is DVKVTQSSRYLVKRTGEKVFLECVQDMDHENMFWYRQDPGLGLRLIYFSYDVKMKEKGDIPEGYSVSREKKERFSLILESASTNQTSMYLCASTPGQSYEQYFGPGTRLTVT.

This clonotype was observed many times. The V gene is TRBV6-5, the J gene TRBJ2-2; D possibly uses TRBD1 or TRBD2 (5 bases each). This CDR3 has 16 residues. Germline CDR1 MNHEY, CDR2 SVGAGI. V dropped 0 bases and J dropped 4 bases, with 12 bases sitting between them. CDR3 sequence: CASSYSRDGFTGELFF. The CDR3 DNA reads as TGTGCCAGCAGTTACTCGAGGGACGGATTCACCGGGGAGCTGTTTTTT.

This clonotype occurred many times. The chain has TRBV9 and TRBJ1-1; 7 nucleotides align to TRBD1. The CDR3 length is 14 residues. After removal of 3 bases from V and 5 bases from J, the junction contained 7 bases not matched to a gene. Germline lookup yields CDR1 SGDLS and CDR2 YYNGEE. In DNA, the CDR3 is TGTGCCAGCAGCGCTACAGGGGTAGGGACTGAAGCTTTCTTT. Protein sequence: CASSATGVGTEAFF.

At least ten counts were recorded for this clonotype. A read error may produce the germline difference seen at one junction end. V gene TRBV5-1 combines with J gene TRBJ2-3; maybe TRBD1 (5 bases). CDR1 and CDR2 from the germline V gene are SGHRS and YFSETQ. This CDR3 region has 16 residues. Here the CDR3 reads CASRLGSGITTDTQYF. The CDR3 bases are TGCGCCAGCAGGTTGGGATCAGGGATTACAACAGATACGCAGTATTTT.

This clonotype has only a few counts. The CDR3, as DNA: TGTGCCAGCAGCTTCGCAACAGGGGGTAATGAAAAACTGTTTTTT. As protein: CASSFATGGNEKLFF. The chain uses TRBV11-3 and TRBJ1-4; TRBD1 matches at 8 bases. The junction had 4 bases not matched to a gene; V was cut back by 3 bases and J by 4 bases. Germline lookup yields CDR1 SGHNT and CDR2 YENEEA. This CDR3 region has 15 residues.

This clonotype was counted ten times or more. This chain links TRBV19 with TRBJ1-2; D uncertain. Germline V gene lookup returns CDR1 LNHDA and CDR2 SQIVND (reference sequence). Trimming pared 4 bases from V and 4 bases from J, leaving 7 bases between. CDR3 length: 12 residues. CDR3 in amino acids: CASSNMGYGYTF. The CDR3, as DNA: TGTGCCAGTAGTAACATGGGCTATGGCTACACCTTC.

This clonotype has at least ten counts. The chain uses TRBV9 and TRBJ1-3; possibly TRBD1 for D (6 bases). The CDR3 contains 18 residues. V lost 3 bases to trimming and J lost 0 bases, with 19 bases between them. Germline CDR1 reads SGDLS; CDR2 reads YYNGEE. The CDR3 nucleotides read TGTGCCAGCAGCGCAGACCCGGGACACCAAAGCTCTGGAAACACCATATATTTT. Encoded protein: CASSADPGHQSSGNTIYF. Using reference TRBV9 and TRBJ1-3 for the parts outside the CDR3, the full variable domain is DSGVTQTPKHLITATGQRVTLRCSPRSGDLSVYWYQQSLDQGLQFLIQYYNGEERAKGNILERFSAQQFPDLHSELNLSSLELGDSALYFCASSADPGHQSSGNTIYFGEGSWLTVV.

This clonotype was counted only a few times. This sequence joins TRBV6-5 and TRBJ1-1; D is perhaps TRBD1 (5 bases). The germline CDR1 and CDR2 sequences are MNHEY and SVGAGI. This CDR3 is 13 amino acids long. Trimming stripped 0 bases from V and 6 bases from J, with 8 bases between. CDR3 sequence: CASSYSGPSEAFF. CDR3 coding DNA: TGTGCCAGCAGTTACTCGGGACCTTCTGAAGCTTTCTTT.

This clonotype came up many times. The V gene is TRBV2, the J gene TRBJ2-1; D is ambiguous. V was cut by 4 bases and J by 2 bases, with 9 bases left in between. This CDR3 has 14 residues. Germline CDR1 and CDR2: SNHLY and FYNNEI. CDR3 DNA sequence: TGTGCCAGCAGTGTGAAGTTAGCCTACAATGAGCAGTTCTTC. It is translated as CASSVKLAYNEQFF.